This T cell receptor (beta chain) originates from a study of T-cell memory formation after mild COVID-19. Regarding this clonotype: Its matching antigen is unknown.

The study's findings and limits: Contracting clones localized mainly to CM and EM when CD4+ and mainly to EMRA when CD8+. Clones from the second wave (peaking day 37) had unconfirmed SARS-CoV-2 specificity.

TCRdb re-derived calls from the 5' RACE reads in MiXCR, one entry per CDR3 protein. This sample yields more than 450,000 distinct CDR3 sequences, of which over 15% are seen a single time; around 12% belongs to the top ten. This sequence originates from an adult woman who had mild COVID-19 (a few samples of this study predate the infection). Cell type and time point are not known. The sequencing input was PBMCs or a T cell subset sorted from them (not recorded which).

CDR3: CASSSTDRSNTEAFF. DNA for the CDR3: TGTGCCAGCAGTTCCACCGACAGGTCTAACACTGAAGCTTTCTTT. The chain carries TRBV12-3 or TRBV12-4 and TRBJ1-1; TRBD1 might be the D (6 bases). CDR3 length: 15 residues. Trimming took off 4 bases at V and 2 bases at J, with 14 bases between the two ends.